The rows below give T cell receptor beta chains drawn from one sample of a study of CD8 T cells in Susac syndrome. TCRdb ran MiXCR on the immunoSEQ multiplex PCR reads and lists one entry per CDR3 protein. Altogether 55,000 to 70,000 distinct CDR3 sequences are present, around 93% being singletons, with the ten largest covering about 0.26%. What was sequenced was CD8+ T cells from PBMCs. Receptors were obtained from a human donor in good health. Each CDR3 is given with its conserved first and last residue. Fields, in order: CDR3 DNA, CDR3 protein, J gene, V gene, clone size, D gene. D genes are given only for firm matches. Some rows have no size entry. The others give once, few or many, or a class for an expanded clone.

CDR3nt: TGTGCCAGCAGCTTGACAGGGATGGACACTGAAGCTTTCTTT
CDR3aa: CASSLTGMDTEAFF
j_gene: TRBJ1-1
v_gene: TRBV7-3
abundance: NA
d_gene: TRBD1

CDR3nt: TGCAGCGGCACGGGGGACTATGGCTACACCTTC
CDR3aa: CSGTGDYGYTF
j_gene: TRBJ1-2
v_gene: TRBV29-1
abundance: NA
d_gene: NA

CDR3nt: TGTGCCAGCAGCTTAGATCGGGGGTGGCACGAGCAGTACTTC
CDR3aa: CASSLDRGWHEQYF
j_gene: TRBJ2-7
v_gene: TRBV7-2
abundance: once
d_gene: NA

CDR3nt: TGTGCCAGCAGTCCCGGGCCCTCCCTGGACAATGAGCAGTTCTTC
CDR3aa: CASSPGPSLDNEQFF
j_gene: TRBJ2-1
v_gene: TRBV28
abundance: NA
d_gene: NA

CDR3nt: TGTGCCAGCAGCTTGGGACAGGGTGTGAACGAGCAGTACTTC
CDR3aa: CASSLGQGVNEQYF
j_gene: TRBJ2-7
v_gene: TRBV5-6
abundance: NA
d_gene: TRBD1

CDR3nt: TGCGCCAGCAGCCAAGTTTGGGGGCGAACCGGGGAGCTGTTTTTT
CDR3aa: CASSQVWGRTGELFF
j_gene: TRBJ2-2
v_gene: TRBV4-3
abundance: NA
d_gene: NA

CDR3nt: TGTGCCAGCAGCTCGGACCCTGCCATTCAGTACTTC
CDR3aa: CASSSDPAIQYF
j_gene: TRBJ2-4
v_gene: TRBV7-9
abundance: NA
d_gene: NA

CDR3nt: TGTGCCATCAGTGAGTTTAGGACAGATTCCCGAGGAGAGACCCAGTACTTC
CDR3aa: CAISEFRTDSRGETQYF
j_gene: TRBJ2-5
v_gene: TRBV10-3
abundance: NA
d_gene: NA

CDR3nt: TGCAGCTCCCTCGAAAACGGGGCTTTCTTT
CDR3aa: CSSLENGAFF
j_gene: TRBJ1-1
v_gene: TRBV29-1
abundance: NA
d_gene: NA

CDR3nt: TGTGCCAGCAGTTTAACCAGTTATAATTCACCCCTCCACTTT
CDR3aa: CASSLTSYNSPLHF
j_gene: TRBJ1-6
v_gene: TRBV28
abundance: NA
d_gene: NA

CDR3nt: TGCGCCAGCAGCCATCTAGGGGGGGGCGGGTACCAAGAGACCCAGTACTTC
CDR3aa: CASSHLGGGGYQETQYF
j_gene: TRBJ2-5
v_gene: TRBV4-1
abundance: NA
d_gene: NA

CDR3nt: TGTGCCAGCAGTTTTGGGCTTGGAGAGACCCAGTACTTC
CDR3aa: CASSFGLGETQYF
j_gene: TRBJ2-5
v_gene: TRBV27
abundance: NA
d_gene: NA

CDR3nt: TGTGCCAGCAGTTACGACTCAAGCACCGGGGAGCTGTTTTTT
CDR3aa: CASSYDSSTGELFF
j_gene: TRBJ2-2
v_gene: TRBV6-2/TRBV6-3
abundance: NA
d_gene: NA

CDR3nt: TGTGCCAGCAGCACCCGCAACAATGAGCAGTTCTTC
CDR3aa: CASSTRNNEQFF
j_gene: TRBJ2-1
v_gene: TRBV7-8
abundance: NA
d_gene: NA

CDR3nt: TGTGCCAGCAGTCCCCACCGCTCTGGAAACACCATATATTTT
CDR3aa: CASSPHRSGNTIYF
j_gene: TRBJ1-3
v_gene: TRBV12-3/TRBV12-4
abundance: NA
d_gene: NA

CDR3nt: TGCAGCGTTGAAAACAGGGAAAACTATGGCTACACCTTC
CDR3aa: CSVENRENYGYTF
j_gene: TRBJ1-2
v_gene: TRBV29-1
abundance: NA
d_gene: NA

CDR3nt: TGTGCCAGCAGCTTAGGGACATACACCGGGGAGCTGTTTTTT
CDR3aa: CASSLGTYTGELFF
j_gene: TRBJ2-2
v_gene: TRBV7-2
abundance: NA
d_gene: NA

CDR3nt: TGCGCCAGCAGCCAAGGACAGGGCCTTTCCGAGCAGTACTTC
CDR3aa: CASSQGQGLSEQYF
j_gene: TRBJ2-7
v_gene: TRBV4-1
abundance: NA
d_gene: TRBD1

CDR3nt: TGTGCCAGCAGTGAGGGGCCGAGCTCCTACGAGCAGTACTTC
CDR3aa: CASSEGPSSYEQYF
j_gene: TRBJ2-7
v_gene: TRBV2
abundance: once
d_gene: NA

CDR3nt: TGCGCCAGCAGCCAAGTCTATGAGGGGGACGACACTGAAGCTTTCTTT
CDR3aa: CASSQVYEGDDTEAFF
j_gene: TRBJ1-1
v_gene: TRBV4-3
abundance: NA
d_gene: NA

CDR3nt: TGTGCCTGCCGGACAGACACAGATACGCAGTATTTT
CDR3aa: CACRTDTDTQYF
j_gene: TRBJ2-3
v_gene: TRBV27
abundance: once
d_gene: NA

CDR3nt: TGCGCCAGCAGCCAAGTCCCAGGGGACAACTATGGCTACACCTTC
CDR3aa: CASSQVPGDNYGYTF
j_gene: TRBJ1-2
v_gene: TRBV4-1
abundance: few
d_gene: NA

CDR3nt: TGTGCCAGCAGCTCAATAAACCTTGAAGCTTTCTTT
CDR3aa: CASSSINLEAFF
j_gene: TRBJ1-1
v_gene: TRBV13
abundance: NA
d_gene: NA

CDR3nt: TGTGCCAGCAGCCCCAGGAACGGGGGGCCTAACAATGAGCAGTTCTTC
CDR3aa: CASSPRNGGPNNEQFF
j_gene: TRBJ2-1
v_gene: TRBV3-1
abundance: NA
d_gene: NA

CDR3nt: TGTGCCAGCAGTCCTCCTCCGGCGGCGAACACCGGGGAGCTGTTTTTT
CDR3aa: CASSPPPAANTGELFF
j_gene: TRBJ2-2
v_gene: TRBV7-9
abundance: once
d_gene: NA

CDR3nt: TGCAGCGTTGAAGAGGCCAGGGAGGGCACTGAAGCTTTCTTT
CDR3aa: CSVEEAREGTEAFF
j_gene: TRBJ1-1
v_gene: TRBV29-1
abundance: NA
d_gene: NA

CDR3nt: TGTGCCTGGAGTGGGATCCCCCGGAGGAGGGACACTGAAGCTTTCTTT
CDR3aa: CAWSGIPRRRDTEAFF
j_gene: TRBJ1-1
v_gene: TRBV30
abundance: NA
d_gene: NA

CDR3nt: TGTGCCAGCAGCTTCCCGACGACAGGCTGGGGCACAGATACGCAGTATTTT
CDR3aa: CASSFPTTGWGTDTQYF
j_gene: TRBJ2-3
v_gene: TRBV7-9
abundance: NA
d_gene: NA

CDR3nt: TGTGCCAGCAGCCCCTGGGCGGGGTCAAACAATGAGCAGTTCTTC
CDR3aa: CASSPWAGSNNEQFF
j_gene: TRBJ2-1
v_gene: TRBV7-2
abundance: NA
d_gene: NA

CDR3nt: TGTGCCAGCAGGGGGGGGCCGCTCATCTCTGGGGCCAACGTCCTGACTTTC
CDR3aa: CASRGGPLISGANVLTF
j_gene: TRBJ2-6
v_gene: TRBV6-1
abundance: NA
d_gene: NA

CDR3nt: TGTGCCAGCAGCCCTAGGGCGGGCGGAGACTCTGGAAACACCATATATTTT
CDR3aa: CASSPRAGGDSGNTIYF
j_gene: TRBJ1-3
v_gene: TRBV7-3
abundance: NA
d_gene: NA

CDR3nt: TGTGCCAGCAGCTTGGTTTCAAGGGGACAAGAGACCCAGTACTTC
CDR3aa: CASSLVSRGQETQYF
j_gene: TRBJ2-5
v_gene: TRBV7-9
abundance: NA
d_gene: NA

CDR3nt: TGTGCCAGCAGGGAGGGGGAAAACTATGGCTACACCTTC
CDR3aa: CASREGENYGYTF
j_gene: TRBJ1-2
v_gene: TRBV5-6
abundance: NA
d_gene: NA

CDR3nt: TGTGCCAGCAAGTCGGGGTTTGGCCACGAGCAGTACTTC
CDR3aa: CASKSGFGHEQYF
j_gene: TRBJ2-7
v_gene: TRBV27
abundance: NA
d_gene: NA

CDR3nt: TGTGCCAGCAGCGTAGCGTACAGGGTAAACACCGGGGAGCTGTTTTTT
CDR3aa: CASSVAYRVNTGELFF
j_gene: TRBJ2-2
v_gene: TRBV9
abundance: NA
d_gene: NA

CDR3nt: TGTGCCAGCAGTTACGGCACAGGGGGGTTAGAGACCCAGTACTTC
CDR3aa: CASSYGTGGLETQYF
j_gene: TRBJ2-5
v_gene: TRBV6-5
abundance: NA
d_gene: TRBD1

CDR3nt: TGTGCCAGCTCACTCATTCAGTCATTCTGGTCTCAGCCCCAGCATTTT
CDR3aa: CASSLIQSFWSQPQHF
j_gene: TRBJ1-5
v_gene: TRBV18
abundance: NA
d_gene: NA

CDR3nt: TGTGCCAGTAGTCCTCGAACCGGGACTAGAGCATTACATGAGCAGTTCTTC
CDR3aa: CASSPRTGTRALHEQFF
j_gene: TRBJ2-1
v_gene: TRBV19
abundance: NA
d_gene: TRBD2

CDR3nt: NA
CDR3aa: CSVGPGMGEQYF
j_gene: TRBJ2-7
v_gene: TRBV29-1
abundance: NA
d_gene: NA

CDR3nt: TGCAGCGTCGAGGCCCGGGGGCTCTATGGCTACACCTTC
CDR3aa: CSVEARGLYGYTF
j_gene: TRBJ1-2
v_gene: TRBV29-1
abundance: NA
d_gene: NA

CDR3nt: TGCGCCAGCAGCCAAGTGGCAGGGGAAGGCACCGGGGAGCTGTTTTTT
CDR3aa: CASSQVAGEGTGELFF
j_gene: TRBJ2-2
v_gene: TRBV4-1
abundance: NA
d_gene: NA

CDR3nt: TGTGCCAGCAGTAACAGGGTTAACGGCTACACCTTC
CDR3aa: CASSNRVNGYTF
j_gene: TRBJ1-2
v_gene: TRBV12-3/TRBV12-4
abundance: NA
d_gene: NA

CDR3nt: TGTGCCAGCAGCCAAGAAGGAGACAGCACTCAGCCCCAGCATTTT
CDR3aa: CASSQEGDSTQPQHF
j_gene: TRBJ1-5
v_gene: TRBV3-1
abundance: NA
d_gene: NA

CDR3nt: TGTGCCAGCAGCTTCGTTCGCCCTTACGAGCAGTACTTC
CDR3aa: CASSFVRPYEQYF
j_gene: TRBJ2-7
v_gene: TRBV7-9
abundance: NA
d_gene: NA

CDR3nt: TGTGCCAGCAGCTCCCTTGGACAGGGCCTAATGGATGAGCAGTTCTTC
CDR3aa: CASSSLGQGLMDEQFF
j_gene: TRBJ2-1
v_gene: TRBV11-2
abundance: NA
d_gene: TRBD1

CDR3nt: TGTGCCAGCAGTGAAGATGGGGGTAGCGAAGAGACCCAGTACTTC
CDR3aa: CASSEDGGSEETQYF
j_gene: TRBJ2-5
v_gene: TRBV2
abundance: NA
d_gene: NA